The clone carrying this T cell receptor (beta chain) was seen ten or more times. What it binds is unknown. This record comes from a study of CD8 T cells in ankylosing spondylitis. General study findings and limits: Significantly higher representation of disease-linked clones was reported for matched ankylosing spondylitis synovial fluid. In ankylosing spondylitis blood, a motif of roughly eight highly homologous TCR beta variants appeared characteristic. Certain motif variants had earlier been reported in reactive arthritis synovial fluid and blood.

Per germline, CDR1 SQVTM and CDR2 ANQGSEA. Between the trimmed V and J ends, which lost 4 bases and 3 bases, there was a span of 17 bases. This CDR3 comprises 15 residues. Library preparation for TCR beta used quantitative 5'-RACE with molecular barcodes. MiXCR, applied by TCRdb to the 5' RACE reads, yields one record per CDR3 protein. The table includes more than 150,000 distinct CDR3 sequences, over 15% detected once. This TCR was recovered from a male donor under 30 with ankylosing spondylitis or in good health (not recorded which). This chain uses TRBV29-1 with TRBJ2-3; no definite D call. Input material: blood, either unsorted or a sorted T cell fraction (not recorded which). The CDR3 sequence: CSVAFKGRLTDTQYF. CDR3 nucleotide sequence: TGCAGCGTTGCTTTTAAGGGCAGACTTACAGATACGCAGTATTTT.